What follows are 22 T cell receptor beta chains derived from one specimen sequenced in a study of tumor T cells in aggressive B-cell lymphoma (TCRdb year 2017). Library method: the immunoSEQ multiplex PCR assay. In its TCRdb copy, this immuneACCESS table keeps in-frame sequences only and misses some clones. Where compared with another copy, unresolved V genes explain less than half of these, and the others have no known cause. The table for this sample lists roughly 2,800 clones; approximately 91% of them were counted only once. Less than 2.5% of the sample comes from the top ten. The sample comprised tumor tissue. The receptors were gathered from an adult with diffuse large B cell lymphoma.

The chain combines TRBV6-5 with TRBJ2-7; 8 positions agree with TRBD2. The V and J ends lost 6 bases and 3 bases, in that order; junction bases with no gene match: 10. The CDR3 contains 15 residues. Per germline, CDR1 MNHEY and CDR2 SVGAGI. The CDR3 loop is CASSQRPGGGYEQYF. The CDR3 DNA reads as TGTGCCAGCAGCCAAAGACCGGGAGGGGGCTACGAGCAGTACTTC.

The V call is TRBV29-1, the J call TRBJ2-1, with a possible D match to TRBD1 (6 bases). This CDR3 is 12 amino acids long. Germline values: CDR1 SQVTM, CDR2 ANQGSEA. Trimming took 2 bases from V and 7 from J, leaving 9 bases between them. The CDR3 protein is CSVEPQGNEQFF. The CDR3 DNA reads as TGCAGCGTTGAACCCCAGGGGAATGAGCAGTTCTTC.

The J gene is TRBJ2-1, the V gene TRBV10-3; TRBD1 is a possible D gene (5 bases). The CDR3 extends over 17 amino acids. V was shortened by 3 bases and J by 0 bases, with 15 bases between the two germline ends. Germline-derived CDR1 and CDR2 are ENHRY and SYGVKD. The CDR3 coding sequence is TGTGCCATCAGTGACCCAGACAGCCCACCCTCCTACAATGAGCAGTTCTTC. It is translated as CAISDPDSPPSYNEQFF.

The chain combines TRBV9 with TRBJ1-3; D is uncertain. Germline values: CDR1 SGDLS, CDR2 YYNGEE. The V end lost 3 bases, the J end lost 0 bases, and 13 bases lay between the germline ends. The CDR3 spans 16 residues. In DNA, the CDR3 is TGTGCCAGCAGCGAACGAGGTGGGTTCTCTGGAAACACCATATATTTT. This sequence encodes CASSERGGFSGNTIYF.

The rearrangement links TRBV7-9 to TRBJ1-1, with TRBD1 as a possible D gene (5 bases). V was trimmed by 8 bases and J by 10 bases, leaving 17 bases between them. Per the germline V gene, CDR1 is SEHNR and CDR2 is FQNEAQ (reference sequence). The CDR3 loop spans 12 amino acids. As DNA, the CDR3 is TGTGCCAGCCTCCGGGGGGAGGGAACAGCTTTCTTT. Translating gives CASLRGEGTAFF.

This rearrangement joins TRBV30 to TRBJ2-5, with D perhaps TRBD2 (6 bases). Germline loops: CDR1 GTSNPN, CDR2 SVGIG (reference sequence). V lost 5 bases to trimming and J lost 7 bases, with 17 bases between them. There are 13 residues in the CDR3. CDR3: CAWAREELGTQYF. The DNA for the CDR3 is TGTGCCTGGGCGCGGGAAGAACTTGGGACCCAGTACTTC. Drawing the rest from reference TRBV30 and TRBJ2-5, the complete variable domain is SQTIHQWPATLVQPVGSPLSLECTVEGTSNPNLYWYRQAAGRGLQLLFYSVGIGQISSEVPQNLSASRPQDRQFILSSKKLLLSDSGFYLCAWAREELGTQYFGPGTRLLVL.

The V and J genes are TRBV18 and TRBJ1-1; D is ambiguous. CDR3 length: 16 amino acids. Trimming pared 5 bases from V and 0 bases from J, leaving 16 bases between. Germline CDR1 reads KGHSH; CDR2 reads LQKENI. The DNA of the CDR3 is TGTGCCAGCTCAGCCCTAGCCAAAGGAGTGAACACTGAAGCTTTCTTT. It is translated as CASSALAKGVNTEAFF.

The CDR3 loop reads CASRSRTDTQYF. The CDR3 bases are TGTGCCAGTCGCTCCCGGACAGATACGCAGTATTTT. V is TRBV7-8 and J is TRBJ2-3; D gene uncertain. The CDR3 is 12 amino acids. V lost 9 bases, J lost 3 bases, and 10 bases lay in between. The germline V gene encodes CDR1 SGHVS and CDR2 FQNEAQ. The full variable domain, in which reference TRBV7-8 and TRBJ2-3 provide the parts outside the CDR3, is GAGVSQSPRYKVAKRGQDVALRCDPISGHVSLFWYQQALGQGPEFLTYFQNEAQLDKSGLPSDRFFAERPEGSVSTLKIQRTQQEDSAVYLCASRSRTDTQYFGPGTRLTVL.

The chain has TRBV6-5 and TRBJ1-2; 7 bases line up with TRBD1. With V trimmed by 5 bases and J by 4 bases, 10 bases remained unmatched. CDR3 length: 15 residues. Germline loops: CDR1 MNHEY, CDR2 SVGAGI. The CDR3 here is CASSPVTGAAYGYTF. The DNA of the CDR3 is TGTGCCAGCAGTCCGGTCACAGGGGCAGCCTATGGCTACACCTTC.

The chain links TRBV30 to TRBJ1-6; the match to TRBD1 covers 9 bases. The CDR3 consists of 15 residues. The germline CDR1 and CDR2 sequences are GTSNPN and SVGIG (reference sequence). Unmatched junction bases numbered 5, after V lost 1 base and J lost 7 bases. The CDR3: CAWSAPGTGNSPLHF. In nucleotides, the CDR3 is TGTGCCTGGAGTGCACCTGGGACAGGGAATTCACCCCTCCACTTT.

This chain joins TRBV19 and TRBJ1-5; tentative D call: TRBD1 (5 bases). CDR1 is LNHDA, CDR2 SQIVND, per germline (reference sequence). The CDR3 length is 15 residues. V lost 5 bases, J lost 0 bases, and 11 bases lay in between. The CDR3 DNA reads as TGTGCCAGTAGTCTGGACAACTATAGCAATCAGCCCCAGCATTTT. Its translation: CASSLDNYSNQPQHF.

The V and J genes are TRBV7-8 and TRBJ2-7; no firm D call. This CDR3 comprises 15 residues. Trimming stripped 1 base from V and 2 bases from J, with 12 bases between. CDR1 and CDR2 (germline): SGHVS, FQNEAQ. For the CDR3, the DNA is TGTGCCAGCAGCTTAGTCCTGAGTGTGGCCTACGAGCAGTACTTC. It translates to CASSLVLSVAYEQYF.

This chain joins TRBV7-9 and TRBJ1-6; 10 nucleotides match TRBD1. The CDR3 has 14 amino acids. The V segment lost 3 bases and the J segment 9 bases; nucleotides outside the gene matches: 2. Germline lookup yields CDR1 SEHNR and CDR2 FQNEAQ (reference sequence). CDR3 bases: TGTGCCAGCAGCTTGGGACAGGGGAGTTCACCCCTCCACTTT. It translates to CASSLGQGSSPLHF. Complete variable domain (other parts from reference TRBV7-9 and TRBJ1-6): DTGVSQNPRHKITKRGQNVTFRCDPISEHNRLYWYRQTLGQGPEFLTYFQNEAQLEKSRLLSDRFSAERPKGSFSTLEIQRTEQGDSAMYLCASSLGQGSSPLHFGNGTRLTVT.

V is TRBV10-3 and J is TRBJ2-5, with 9 bases identical to TRBD2. Germline CDR1 and CDR2: ENHRY and SYGVKD. The CDR3 has 16 residues. V gave up 6 bases and J gave up 4 bases; unmatched junction bases: 12. For the CDR3, the DNA is TGTGCCATCAGCGGCCTGGGCGGGGGGGCCGTAGAGACCCAGTACTTC. Translating gives CAISGLGGGAVETQYF.

The rearrangement joins TRBV18 to TRBJ2-5; 7 positions match TRBD1. The CDR3 contains 13 residues. Germline CDR1 KGHSH, CDR2 LQKENI. The V segment lost 1 base and the J segment 5 bases; nucleotides outside the gene matches: 1. CDR3 loop: CASSPLQGETQYF. CDR3 coding DNA: TGTGCCAGCTCACCACTACAGGGGGAGACCCAGTACTTC.

The V and J genes are TRBV28 and TRBJ1-5; D unresolved. CDR3 length: 14 residues. Germline V gene sequence: CDR1 MDHEN, CDR2 SYDVKM. Trimming removed 4 bases from V and 1 base from J, with 8 bases in between. This CDR3 reads CASSSGGSNQPQHF. Written as DNA, the CDR3 is TGTGCCAGCAGTTCAGGAGGGAGCAATCAGCCCCAGCATTTT.

This chain links TRBV19 with TRBJ1-1; possibly TRBD1 for D (6 bases). CDR1 and CDR2 (germline): LNHDA, SQIVND (reference sequence). Trimming took 6 bases from V and 4 from J, leaving 15 bases between them. CDR3 size: 14 residues. The CDR3 DNA sequence: TGTGCCAGTAGCCACAGGGTAGGGGGCACTGAAGCTTTCTTT. Protein product: CASSHRVGGTEAFF.

This chain joins TRBV29-1 and TRBJ1-2, with 10 bases fitting TRBD1. The CDR3 length is 13 residues. Losses at the gene ends were 8 bases for V and 6 bases for J; bases not matched to a gene: 9. Per the germline V gene, CDR1 is SQVTM and CDR2 is ANQGSEA. CDR3 sequence reads: CSTEGTGEHGYTF. The DNA of the CDR3 is TGCAGCACAGAGGGGACAGGGGAACATGGCTACACCTTC.

Only a few counts were recorded for this clone. This sequence joins TRBV5-1 and TRBJ2-3; 8 nucleotides match TRBD1. Germline trimming cut 0 bases from V and 1 base from J; bases unmatched to any gene: 1. This CDR3 spans 15 amino acids. Per the germline V gene, CDR1 is SGHRS and CDR2 is YFSETQ. CDR3 sequence reads: CASSLVGQGTDTQYF. Written as DNA, the CDR3 is TGCGCCAGCAGCTTGGTGGGACAGGGCACAGATACGCAGTATTTT.

The gene calls are TRBV21-1 and TRBJ1-5. TRBV21-1 is a known pseudogene. The CDR3 sequence is 17 residues long. CDR3 bases: TGTGCCAGCAGTGCGCCTGTAACTACATTGGCTCATCAGCCCCAGCATTTT. Its protein product is CASSAPVTTLAHQPQHF.

The rearrangement joins TRBV23-1 to TRBJ1-4; D remains unclear. TRBV23-1 is given ORF status, its function remaining uncertain. The CDR3 spans 18 residues. Trimming removed 1 base from V and 4 bases from J, with 19 bases in between. CDR3 coding DNA: TGCGCCAGCAGTCAATTACACTTGTCCGGGGTTGGTAATGAAAAACTGTTTTTT. Its protein is CASSQLHLSGVGNEKLFF.

The rearrangement links TRBV2 to TRBJ2-1; TRBD2 matches at 9 bases. CDR1 SNHLY and CDR2 FYNNEI come from the germline V gene. CDR3 length: 15 residues. After removal of 7 bases from V and 4 bases from J, the junction contained 8 bases not matched to a gene. The CDR3 DNA follows: TGTGCCAGCAACCCCGGGACTAGCCAATACAATGAGCAGTTCTTC. This translates into CASNPGTSQYNEQFF.